Listed below are T cell receptor beta chains from one sample, sequenced in a study of regulatory T cells in long-lasting Graves disease. MiXCR was run by TCRdb on the multiplex PCR reads, yielding one entry per CDR3 protein. The profile shows some 560,000 distinct CDR3 sequences, about 16% of them singletons. These data also featured in a second study, about T cells in Graves' hyperthyroidism and ophthalmopathy.

Sequences were derived from peripheral blood mononuclear cells (PBMCs), sampled at new diagnosis, from a patient treated with antithyroid drugs. These receptors were collected from a middle-aged woman with Graves disease. The CDR3 runs from the conserved cysteine through the conserved F or W. Each record gives: J gene, clone size, D gene, V gene, CDR3 DNA, CDR3 protein. D genes are given only for firm matches. Only part of the rows carry a size: once, few, many, or a class if the clone is expanded.

TRBJ2-1,-,-,TRBV6-1,TGTGCCAGCAGACGGCCCCCCGGGCAAAGCTCCTACAATGAGCAGTTCTTC,CASRRPPGQSSYNEQFF
TRBJ2-1,-,TRBD2,TRBV7-2,TGTGCCAGCAGCTTAGTAGTTACTAGCGGGGGCTCCTACAATGAGCAGTTCTTC,CASSLVVTSGGSYNEQFF
TRBJ2-7,-,-,TRBV6-5,TGTGCCAGCAGTTCAGGCCCTGGGAACGAGCGGTACTTC,CASSSGPGNERYF
TRBJ1-5,many,-,TRBV2,TGTGCCAGCAGTGAAGATAGGCTCACAGCCCAGCATTTT,CASSEDRLTAQHF
TRBJ2-1,few,-,TRBV4-1,TGCGCCAGCAGCCAACGGGATAGCGGAAGTGAGCAGTTCTTC,CASSQRDSGSEQFF
TRBJ2-3,few,-,TRBV5-1,TGCGCCAGCAGCTTGGGACAGGAGGTGGCAGATACGCAGTATTTT,CASSLGQEVADTQYF
TRBJ2-3,few,TRBD2,TRBV10-2,TGCGCCAGCAGTGACTCTAGCGGGGGGGCGATAGATACGCAGTATTTT,CASSDSSGGAIDTQYF
TRBJ2-2,-,-,TRBV12-5,TGTGCTAGTGGTTCGCGTTCGGGGACTGGGACCGGGGAGCTGTTTTTT,CASGSRSGTGTGELFF
TRBJ2-2,-,-,TRBV5-5,TGTGCCAGCAGCTTTGCCTCGCAGGGTGTAACCGGGGAGCTGTTTTTT,CASSFASQGVTGELFF
TRBJ1-5,-,TRBD1,TRBV6-5,TGTGCCAGCAGTTATACAGGGGGCCCGTTAAATCAGCCCCAGCATTTT,CASSYTGGPLNQPQHF
TRBJ1-1,many,-,TRBV5-1,TGCGCCAGCAGCTACGGGGCGGACACTGAAGCTTTCTTT,CASSYGADTEAFF
TRBJ1-1,many,TRBD1,TRBV27,TGTGCCAGCAGTCTTACTCCGGGACAGGTGGGTTTCTTT,CASSLTPGQVGFF
TRBJ2-1,few,-,TRBV6-2/TRBV6-3,TGTGCCAGCAGTTACGCGTGGGAGTACAATGAGCAGTTCTTC,CASSYAWEYNEQFF
TRBJ1-4,-,TRBD1,TRBV9,TGTGCCAGCAGCGAGACAGGGGGCGGCGAAAAACTGTTTTTT,CASSETGGGEKLFF
TRBJ1-2,few,TRBD1,TRBV6-1,TGTGCCAGCAGTATTTACCGGGACAGCCCCTATGGCTACACCTTC,CASSIYRDSPYGYTF
TRBJ1-1,many,-,TRBV11-2,TGTGCCAGCAGCTTAGATTACCTTACCGAAGCTTTCTTT,CASSLDYLTEAFF
TRBJ1-5,many,-,TRBV12-3/TRBV12-4,TGTGCCAGCAGCCCCAGGGAGAGTAGCAATCAGCCCCAGCATTTT,CASSPRESSNQPQHF
TRBJ2-1,many,TRBD2,TRBV11-2,TGTGCCAGCAGCTTAGGGTCCGCCCGAACTAGCGGGGGGTCGAAATACAATGAGCAGTTCTTC,CASSLGSARTSGGSKYNEQFF
TRBJ2-7,many,TRBD2,TRBV12-3/TRBV12-4,TGTGCCAGCAGTTTTGCGGGGGGGATCACGCCCTACGAGCAGTACTTC,CASSFAGGITPYEQYF
TRBJ1-1,once,-,TRBV7-2,TGTGCCAGCAGCTTAGATCAGGGGATTGGTAACACTGAAGCTTTCTTT,CASSLDQGIGNTEAFF
TRBJ2-2,many,TRBD1,TRBV5-1,TGCGCCAGCAGCTCCGGGACAGGGGGCACCGGGGAGCTGTTTTTT,CASSSGTGGTGELFF
TRBJ2-3,-,-,TRBV29-1,TGCAGCGTTCCTCAGGTGGGGGGCGTAGGCACAGATACGCAGTATTTT,CSVPQVGGVGTDTQYF
TRBJ1-5,once,TRBD1,TRBV30,TGTGCCTGGAGTGCCTACAGGGGGGGCTCCAATCAGCCCCAGCATTTT,CAWSAYRGGSNQPQHF